This T cell receptor beta chain appears in the sequencing data of a study of vaccination effects on CD4 cells after COVID-19 (dated 2022 in TCRdb). Context from the whole study: Two doses of either the BNT162b2 or the mRNA-1273 mRNA SARS-CoV-2 vaccine were administered to participants. Pre-vaccine samples were collected from two convalescent patients 16 days and one week before the first dose, corresponding to 142 and 148 days after COVID-19 diagnosis. In both COVID-19 convalescent patients and infection-naive vaccine recipients, the study compared SARS-CoV-2 spike-specific CD4+ TCR repertoires from before mRNA vaccination with those from after it. The full study included fewer than eleven COVID-19 convalescent patients and a few SARS-CoV-2-naive healthy vaccine recipients. The Oncomine TCR Beta short-read assay on an Illumina iSeq 100 was used to sequence cultures from other donors in the study. Results the study describes overall, beyond this receptor: At late post-vaccination timepoints, both infection-induced and vaccine-induced clones showed marked clonal contraction, consistent with waning T cell responses. The study was limited by a small number of convalescent patients and lacked early post-infection timepoints. In convalescent patients, the post-vaccine spike-reactive repertoire consisted mainly of new vaccine-induced clones, largely distinct from infection-induced clones.

To identify antigen-specific CD4+ T cell clonotypes by their expansion, the ViraFEST assay first stimulated PBMC with viral peptide pools and then applied TCR sequencing. After about 9 days of culture, CD4+ T cells were isolated with the EasySep CD4+ T cell isolation kit. Convalescent patients had PCR-confirmed SARS-CoV-2 infection between March and December 2020, before Alpha, Beta and Delta variants emerged in the United States. Each well held around 1.9 million PBMC cultured in IMDM containing about 5.4% human AB serum, 9.5 to 10 IU/ml IL-2 and gentamicin, along with roughly 10 ug/ml peptides. On days 3 and 7, half of the culture medium was replaced with fresh IL-2-containing medium. Each peptide stimulation condition was cultured in triplicate wells unless otherwise noted. Using Ficoll-Paque Plus gradient centrifugation, PBMC were separated from whole blood and then either used fresh or cryopreserved at -140C. The spike proteins of SARS-CoV-2 and of the common cold coronaviruses HCoV-NL63, HCoV-OC43 and HCoV-229E were spanned by overlapping peptide pools. The QIAamp micro DNA kit was used to extract genomic DNA from the cultured CD4+ T cells.

Turning to this clone: What this receptor recognizes is not known. There are no base qualities to consult, and no much larger clone falls within one base.

Spanning cysteine to phenylalanine, the CDR3 consists of 17 amino acids. The entry retains the CDR3 DNA only, 51 bases that are in frame from base 1. The germline V gene (reference sequence) provides CDR1 SGHKS and CDR2 YYEKEE. V is shortened by 0 bases, J by 0 bases, and the region joining them spans 15 bases. Library preparation used the immunoSEQ multiplex PCR assay. DNA from the cultured and isolated CD4+ T cells underwent TCR beta CDR3 sequencing. Under the source paper's analysis protocol: Non-productive TCR sequences were removed, reads were trimmed to the CDR3 region, and CDR3s of at least 7 amino acids were retained. Antigen-specific clonotypes were identified using the MANAFEST web app by comparison of expansion in peptide wells against reference cultures. To count as positive, a clone had to show expansion at FDR<0.05 compared with the reference and with all other wells, an odds ratio above 5, and a frequency above 0.1% in two replicate wells. A clonotype was defined as cross-reactive if the clonotype was significantly expanded both in SARS-CoV-2 spike wells and in at least one common cold coronavirus spike condition. CDR3 similarity was assessed by Levenshtein distance using the stringdist R package, and unrooted trees were constructed with ape in R 3.6.1. Held by TCRdb, this immuneACCESS table contains in-frame sequences only and omits some clones. Under half of the omission traces to an unresolved V gene where checked; the cause of the rest is unknown. The V and J calls and clone size were taken over from that table, and D and trimming were inferred from the DNA. For this sample there are some 40,000 clones; around 73% appear just once. Around 15% of the sample lies in the top ten.

The chain uses TRBV5-5 and TRBJ1-2; the D gene is perhaps TRBD1, from 5 matching bases. The material sequenced was CD4+ T cells from PBMCs cultured with HCoV-NL63 spike peptides, taken before COVID-19 vaccination. Interpreted using the paper, the cell subset or site label stands for: HCoV-NL63 spike overlapping peptide pool stimulation. The TCR comes from a human donor who had a prior SARS-CoV-2 infection. The CDR3: CASSLAPDTRANYGYTF. The nucleotide sequence reads as follows: TGTGCCAGCAGCTTGGCGCCGGACACCCGAGCTAACTATGGCTACACCTTC.